This entry describes one T cell receptor beta chain. Its specificity is unknown. Data came from immunoSEQ multiplex PCR; TCRdb stores just in-frame clones and leaves some out. The profile covers 120,000 or so clones, with roughly 90% appearing a single time and roughly 1.4% taken by the ten largest. This entry belongs to a study of cytomegalovirus exposure and HLA in healthy donors. Germline loops: CDR1 LGHNA, CDR2 YSLEER. The CDR3 is 16 amino acids. V lost 6 bases, J lost 1 base, and 4 bases stayed unmatched. Study outcomes and limitations: The authors enumerated some 160 TCR beta chains as linked to cytomegalovirus. While the bulk of TCR sequences proved rare, some public TCRs turned up in many donors.

The receptor's source is a woman aged 25 to 45 in good health and CMV-seropositive. The gene calls are TRBV4-3 and TRBJ2-2, with 11 bases lining up with TRBD2. Sequenced material: PBMCs. CDR3 sequence reads: CASRTSGDQNTGELFF. DNA of the CDR3: TGCGCCAGCAGGACTAGCGGGGACCAGAACACCGGGGAGCTGTTTTTT.